Below, 29 T cell receptor beta chains from the same sample are listed, as sequenced in a study of T cell responses to AZD1222 COVID-19 vaccine. Libraries were prepared by immunoSEQ multiplex PCR; TCRdb keeps only in-frame clonotypes and omits some of them. The sample contains 160,000 or so clones, approximately 94% of which appear only once. The sequences come from peripheral blood, collected 28 days after the second AZD1222 dose. The receptor set was obtained from an adult who received the AZD1222 COVID-19 vaccine.

The chain links TRBV5-8 to TRBJ2-1, with D tentatively TRBD2 (6 bases). Germline lookup yields CDR1 SGHTS and CDR2 YDEGEE. Trimming removed 3 bases from V and 1 base from J, with 14 bases in between. The CDR3 has 16 amino acids. The CDR3 DNA reads as TGTGCCAGCAGCTCCTGGGGGAGGATATCCTACAATGAGCAGTTCTTC. It is translated as CASSSWGRISYNEQFF.

J is TRBJ1-2 and V is TRBV3-1 (or the pseudogene TRBV3-2); D remains unclear. Trimming took 5 bases from V and 0 from J, leaving 10 bases between them. Germline CDR1 and CDR2: LGHDT and YNNKEL (reference sequence). The length of the CDR3 is 14 residues. The CDR3 loop reads CASSRAGANYGYTF. The DNA of the CDR3 is TGTGCCAGCAGCAGGGCTGGAGCTAACTATGGCTACACCTTC.

V usage is TRBV6-5 and J usage is TRBJ1-4, with a possible D match to TRBD1 (5 bases). This CDR3 contains 15 residues. Germline CDR1 reads MNHEY; CDR2 reads SVGAGI. V was clipped by 6 bases and J by 6 bases, with 17 bases between them. CDR3 DNA sequence: TGTGCCAGCAGACCAACGGGGGACCCTCATGAAAAACTGTTTTTT. It specifies CASRPTGDPHEKLFF.

The V gene is TRBV5-6, the J gene TRBJ2-1, with 8 bases fitting TRBD2. The V segment lost 1 base and the J segment 4 bases; nucleotides outside the gene matches: 4. Per the germline V gene, CDR1 is SGHDT and CDR2 is YYEEEE. The CDR3 covers 15 residues. The CDR3, as DNA: TGTGCCAGCAGCTTGTTACTAGCGGATTACAATGAGCAGTTCTTC. It translates to CASSLLLADYNEQFF.

The genes are TRBV19 and TRBJ1-3; D uncertain. The ends were cut back, 10 bases at V and 12 bases at J, with 16 bases in the middle. Germline CDR1 and CDR2: LNHDA and SQIVND (reference sequence). The CDR3 is 11 amino acids. This CDR3 is CATFRSSDIYF. The CDR3 nucleotides are TGTGCCACCTTCCGATCGTCCGACATATATTTT.

This rearrangement joins TRBV19 to TRBJ2-1; D unresolved. Trimming took off 2 bases at V and 5 bases at J, with 7 bases between the two ends. The V gene's germline CDR1 is LNHDA and CDR2 SQIVND (reference sequence). The length of the CDR3 is 13 residues. CDR3 bases: TGTGCCAGTAGTATAAGGGCTCACAATGAGCAGTTCTTC. It yields the protein CASSIRAHNEQFF.

J is TRBJ2-3 and V is TRBV6-5; a possible D gene is TRBD2 (6 bases). The V gene lost 6 bases and the J gene lost 4 bases, with 14 bases spanning the gap. The CDR3 contains 14 residues. From germline, CDR1 is MNHEY and CDR2 SVGAGI. CDR3 DNA sequence: TGTGCCAGCAGGGGCGGGATGTTCGCAGATACGCAGTATTTT. Translating it yields CASRGGMFADTQYF.

The chain couples TRBV6-1 to TRBJ1-1, with no clear D. The V and J ends lost 3 bases and 7 bases respectively, with 15 bases between them. There are 14 residues in the CDR3. Germline V CDR1 and CDR2: MNHNS, SASEGT. The CDR3 bases are TGTGCCAGCAGTGATTATTGGACTGTAGATGAAGCTTTCTTT. Protein product: CASSDYWTVDEAFF.

V usage is TRBV27 and J usage is TRBJ1-4; possible D gene TRBD1, 5 bases. There are 16 residues in the CDR3. Germline assignment: CDR1 MNHEY and CDR2 SMNVEV (reference sequence). The V end was cut by 9 bases, the J end by 0 bases, with 17 bases between. CDR3: CASRRGGRATNEKLFF. The CDR3 region has the DNA TGTGCCAGTCGCCGGGGGGGTAGGGCAACTAATGAAAAACTGTTTTTT.

This clone was detected once. V usage is TRBV6-5 and J usage is TRBJ2-7; 8 bases align to TRBD2. The CDR3 spans 15 residues. The V segment lost 4 bases and the J segment 2 bases; nucleotides outside the gene matches: 7. From germline, CDR1 is MNHEY and CDR2 SVGAGI. CDR3 coding DNA: TGTGCCAGCAGTTTGATTAGCGGGGTGGCCTACGAGCAGTACTTC. Translation gives CASSLISGVAYEQYF.

This clone appeared once. The chain has TRBV28 and TRBJ2-3, with D hard to call. Trimming shortened V by 4 bases and J by 1 base, and 12 bases separated the two germline ends. The germline gives CDR1 MDHEN, CDR2 SYDVKM. CDR3 length equals 15 residues. Written as DNA, the CDR3 is TGTGCCAGCAGTTATCTACAAGGAGGCACAGATACGCAGTATTTT. Translated: CASSYLQGGTDTQYF.

This clone was recorded once. The V gene is TRBV5-1, the J gene TRBJ2-1; D possibly corresponds to TRBD2 (6 bases). Germline values: CDR1 SGHRS, CDR2 YFSETQ. Deletions cut 0 bases from V and 8 bases from J, with 15 bases between. The CDR3 covers 15 residues. The CDR3 DNA follows: TGCGCCAGCAGCTTGGTTTGGGACTCCGGGTATGAGCAGTTCTTC. Its translation is CASSLVWDSGYEQFF.

V is TRBV7-8 and J is TRBJ2-7; 10 bases map to TRBD1. The J segment lost 3 bases and the V segment lost 8 bases, leaving 4 bases of the junction unmatched. The germline V gene has CDR1 SGHVS and CDR2 FQNEAQ. CDR3 length equals 13 residues. The CDR3 DNA reads as TGTGCCAGCGGGACAGGGGACCGCTACGAGCAGTACTTC. As protein: CASGTGDRYEQYF.

A note on this clone: Other DNA variants within this sample encode the same CDR3. The chain is built from TRBV3-1 (or the pseudogene TRBV3-2) and TRBJ1-1; no clear D gene. Germline CDR1 reads LGHDT; CDR2 reads YNNKEL (reference sequence). V was cut by 4 bases and J by 1 base, with 7 bases left in between. The CDR3 has 13 amino acids. The CDR3 loop reads CASSPTGNTEAFF. CDR3 coding DNA: TGTGCCAGCAGCCCGACGGGGAACACTGAAGCTTTCTTT.

The CDR3 region is CASGAGGTYEQYF. In nucleotides, the CDR3 is TGTGCCAGCGGCGCGGGGGGGACCTACGAGCAGTACTTC. This sequence joins TRBV11-1 and TRBJ2-7; TRBD2 agrees at 9 bases. This CDR3 has 13 amino acids. V gave up 8 bases and J gave up 2 bases; unmatched junction bases: 4. Germline loops: CDR1 SGHAT, CDR2 FQDESV (reference sequence).

The rearrangement uses TRBV18 and TRBJ1-5; unclear D gene. Germline loops: CDR1 KGHSH, CDR2 LQKENI. The CDR3 contains 14 residues. Trimming cost V 1 base and J 3 bases, with 7 bases left between them. DNA of the CDR3: TGTGCCAGCTCACCACAGTTCTCCAATCAGCCCCAGCATTTT. Protein sequence: CASSPQFSNQPQHF.

The rearrangement uses TRBV18 and TRBJ1-4; D gene uncertain. Germline V lookup: CDR1 KGHSH, CDR2 LQKENI. V lost 8 bases, J lost 8 bases, and 9 bases lay in between. CDR3 size: 11 residues. CDR3 loop: CASHGEEKLFF. For the CDR3, the DNA is TGTGCCAGCCATGGGGAGGAAAAACTGTTTTTT.

The chain combines TRBV24-1 with TRBJ2-1, with D perhaps being TRBD1 or TRBD2 (5 bases each). Germline loops: CDR1 KGHDR, CDR2 SFDVKD. Trimming left V 8 bases short and J 0 bases short, with 22 bases between. This CDR3 is 18 amino acids long. The DNA for the CDR3 is TGTGCCACCATCGAGCGGCTGAGGGGCGTGAACTCCTACAATGAGCAGTTCTTC. Translating gives CATIERLRGVNSYNEQFF.

This chain joins TRBV6-5 and TRBJ1-1; D is undetermined. This CDR3 contains 11 residues. Germline V gene data show CDR1 as MNHEY and CDR2 as SVGAGI. Deletions cut 8 bases from V and 0 bases from J, with 4 bases between. The CDR3 DNA reads as TGTGCCAGCCAGCTGAACACTGAAGCTTTCTTT. Amino acid sequence: CASQLNTEAFF.

This clone was seen a few times. The rearrangement uses TRBV6-4 and TRBJ2-1; D may be TRBD2 (7 bases). Trimming pared 5 bases from V and 6 bases from J, leaving 17 bases between. CDR3 length: 15 residues. Germline CDR1 is MRHNA and CDR2 is SNTAGT. In DNA form, the CDR3 reads TGTGCCAGCAGTCCCTCGGGGGGCGAGGGCAATGAGCAGTTCTTC. Translated: CASSPSGGEGNEQFF.

The chain employs TRBV6-5 and TRBJ1-2; no definite D call. CDR1 and CDR2 from the germline V gene are MNHEY and SVGAGI. This CDR3 has 14 amino acids. The germline V and J ends were trimmed by 2 bases and 0 bases, with 7 bases remaining between them. The CDR3 DNA reads TGTGCCAGCAGTTACGATGGCCCTAACTATGGCTACACCTTC. As protein: CASSYDGPNYGYTF.

The chain uses TRBV2 and TRBJ2-7; D not certain. Trimming left V 6 bases short and J 1 base short, with 4 bases between. Per germline, CDR1 SNHLY and CDR2 FYNNEI. This CDR3 is 11 amino acids long. CDR3 residues: CASSASYEQYF. DNA for the CDR3: TGTGCCAGCAGCGCGTCCTACGAGCAGTACTTC.

The chain uses TRBV5-4 and TRBJ2-2; D unclear. Looked up from germline, CDR1 is SGHNT and CDR2 is YYREEE (reference sequence). Trimming pared 3 bases from V and 4 bases from J, leaving 4 bases between. There are 12 residues in the CDR3. CDR3 nucleotides: TGTGCCAGCAGCTCATCCACCGGGGAGCTGTTTTTT. This gives the protein CASSSSTGELFF.

This clone is a singleton in its sample. The V and J genes are TRBV4-1 and TRBJ1-2, with no clear D. V dropped 2 bases and J dropped 4 bases, with 11 bases sitting between them. The CDR3 is made up of 14 amino acids. The germline V gene has CDR1 MGHRA and CDR2 YSYEKL. In DNA, the CDR3 is TGCGCCAGCAGCCAATCGGCGGACCCCTATGGCTACACCTTC. Its protein is CASSQSADPYGYTF.

The genes are TRBV10-2 and TRBJ2-5, with 8 bases identical to TRBD2. The germline V gene has CDR1 WSHSY and CDR2 SAAADI. The CDR3 is made up of 16 amino acids. V was clipped by 2 bases and J by 0 bases; unmatched bases: 5. The CDR3 reads CASSEQLAANQETQYF. The CDR3, as DNA: TGCGCCAGCAGTGAGCAACTAGCGGCTAACCAAGAGACCCAGTACTTC.

The chain joins TRBV27 to TRBJ2-7; D is possibly TRBD1 (6 bases). V was shortened by 6 bases and J by 3 bases, with 12 bases between the two germline ends. From germline, CDR1 is MNHEY and CDR2 SMNVEV (reference sequence). This CDR3 is 13 amino acids long. The CDR3 here is CASRAQDSYEQYF. The CDR3 nucleotides read TGTGCCAGCAGAGCCCAGGACAGCTACGAGCAGTACTTC.

The chain has TRBV28 and TRBJ1-5; no clear D gene. CDR3 size: 14 residues. Trimming cost V 6 bases and J 1 base, with 10 bases left between them. Looked up from germline, CDR1 is MDHEN and CDR2 is SYDVKM. CDR3 sequence reads: CASRRTGSNQPQHF. DNA for the CDR3: TGTGCCAGCAGAAGAACGGGGAGCAATCAGCCCCAGCATTTT.

The gene calls are TRBV9 and TRBJ1-1; 7 bases agree with TRBD1. CDR3 length: 15 residues. J gave up 5 bases and V 2 bases, and 9 bases lay outside the gene matches. Germline lookup yields CDR1 SGDLS and CDR2 YYNGEE. The CDR3 DNA is TGTGCCAGCAGCGTTAGCTCGACAGGGCTGACTGAAGCTTTCTTT. Translated: CASSVSSTGLTEAFF.

The gene calls are TRBV18 and TRBJ2-3; D perhaps matches TRBD2 (5 bases). Trimming took off 6 bases at V and 0 bases at J, with 19 bases between the two ends. Germline values: CDR1 KGHSH, CDR2 LQKENI. This CDR3 region has 17 residues. The CDR3, as DNA: TGTGCCAGCTCTATCCGCCCCAGCGGCTCTAGCACAGATACGCAGTATTTT. Encoded protein: CASSIRPSGSSTDTQYF.